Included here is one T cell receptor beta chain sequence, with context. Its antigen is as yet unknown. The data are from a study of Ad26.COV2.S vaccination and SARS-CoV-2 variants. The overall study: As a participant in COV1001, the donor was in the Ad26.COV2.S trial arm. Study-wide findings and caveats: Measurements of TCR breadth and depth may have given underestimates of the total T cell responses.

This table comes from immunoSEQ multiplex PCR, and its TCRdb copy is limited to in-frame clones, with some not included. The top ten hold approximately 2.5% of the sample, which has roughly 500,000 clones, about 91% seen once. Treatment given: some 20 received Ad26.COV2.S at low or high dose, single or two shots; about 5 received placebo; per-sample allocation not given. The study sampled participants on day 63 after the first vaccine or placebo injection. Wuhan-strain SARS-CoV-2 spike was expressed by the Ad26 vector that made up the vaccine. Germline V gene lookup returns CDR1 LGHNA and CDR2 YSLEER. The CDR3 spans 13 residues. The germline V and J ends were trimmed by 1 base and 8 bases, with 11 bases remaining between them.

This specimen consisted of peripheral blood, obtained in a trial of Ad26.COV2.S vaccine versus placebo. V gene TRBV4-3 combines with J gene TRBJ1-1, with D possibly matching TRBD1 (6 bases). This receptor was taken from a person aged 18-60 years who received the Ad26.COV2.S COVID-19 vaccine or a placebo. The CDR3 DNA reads TGCGCCAGCAGCCAAGGCCCGGGGACAGAAGCTTTCTTT. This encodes CASSQGPGTEAFF.